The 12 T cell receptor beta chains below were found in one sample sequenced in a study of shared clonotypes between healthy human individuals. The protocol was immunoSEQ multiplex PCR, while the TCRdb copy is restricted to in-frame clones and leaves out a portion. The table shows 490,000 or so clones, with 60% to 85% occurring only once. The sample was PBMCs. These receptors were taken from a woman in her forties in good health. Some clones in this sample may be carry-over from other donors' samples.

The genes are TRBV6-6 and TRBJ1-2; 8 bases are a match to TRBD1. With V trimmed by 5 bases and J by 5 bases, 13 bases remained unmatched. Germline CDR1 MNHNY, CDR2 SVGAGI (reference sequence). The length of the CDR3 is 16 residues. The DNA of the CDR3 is TGTGCCAGCAGTCCCGAGACAGGGGCGGGCGTGTATGGCTACACCTTC. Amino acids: CASSPETGAGVYGYTF.

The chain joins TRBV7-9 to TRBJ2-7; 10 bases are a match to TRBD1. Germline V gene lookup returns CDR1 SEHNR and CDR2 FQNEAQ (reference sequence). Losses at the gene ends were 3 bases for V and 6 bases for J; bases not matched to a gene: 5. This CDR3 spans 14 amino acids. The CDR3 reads CASSFRDRGGEQYF. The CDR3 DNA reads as TGTGCCAGCAGCTTCCGGGACAGGGGCGGCGAGCAGTACTTC.

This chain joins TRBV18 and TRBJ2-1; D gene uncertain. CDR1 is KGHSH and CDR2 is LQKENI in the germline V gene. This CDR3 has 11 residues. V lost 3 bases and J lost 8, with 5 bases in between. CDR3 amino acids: CASSPFDEQFF. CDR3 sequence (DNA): TGTGCCAGCTCACCCTTCGATGAGCAGTTCTTC.

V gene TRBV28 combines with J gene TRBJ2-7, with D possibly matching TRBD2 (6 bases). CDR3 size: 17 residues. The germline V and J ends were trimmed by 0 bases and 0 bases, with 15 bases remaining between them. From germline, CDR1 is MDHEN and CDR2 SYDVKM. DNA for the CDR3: TGTGCCAGCAGTTTATGGGGGGACTCCCCGAGCTCCTACGAGCAGTACTTC. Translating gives CASSLWGDSPSSYEQYF.

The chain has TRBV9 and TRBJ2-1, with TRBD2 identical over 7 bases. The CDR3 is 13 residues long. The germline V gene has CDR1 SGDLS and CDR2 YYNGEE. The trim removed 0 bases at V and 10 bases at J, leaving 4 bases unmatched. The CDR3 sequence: CASSVAGSGEQFF. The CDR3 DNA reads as TGTGCCAGCAGCGTAGCAGGTAGCGGGGAGCAGTTCTTC. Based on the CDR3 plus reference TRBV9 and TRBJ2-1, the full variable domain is DSGVTQTPKHLITATGQRVTLRCSPRSGDLSVYWYQQSLDQGLQFLIQYYNGEERAKGNILERFSAQQFPDLHSELNLSSLELGDSALYFCASSVAGSGEQFFGPGTRLTVL.

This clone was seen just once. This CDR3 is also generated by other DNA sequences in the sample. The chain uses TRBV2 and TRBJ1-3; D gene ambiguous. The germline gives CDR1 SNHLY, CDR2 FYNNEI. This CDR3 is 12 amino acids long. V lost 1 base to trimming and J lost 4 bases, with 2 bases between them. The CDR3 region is CASSEGGNTIYF. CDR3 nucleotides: TGTGCCAGCAGTGAAGGGGGAAACACCATATATTTT.

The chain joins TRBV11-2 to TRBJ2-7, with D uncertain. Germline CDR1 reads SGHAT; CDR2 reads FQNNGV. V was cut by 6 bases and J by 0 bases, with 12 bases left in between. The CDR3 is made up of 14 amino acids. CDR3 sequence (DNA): TGTGCCAGCAGTTTTACAGAGAGCTCCTACGAGCAGTACTTC. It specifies CASSFTESSYEQYF.

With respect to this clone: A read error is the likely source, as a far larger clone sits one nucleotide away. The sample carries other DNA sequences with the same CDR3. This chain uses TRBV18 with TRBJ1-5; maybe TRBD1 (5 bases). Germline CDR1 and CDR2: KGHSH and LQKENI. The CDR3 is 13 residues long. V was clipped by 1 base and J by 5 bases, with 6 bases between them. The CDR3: CASSPQGDQPQHF. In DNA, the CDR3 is TGTGCCAGCTCACCACAAGGGGATCAGCCCCAGCATTTT. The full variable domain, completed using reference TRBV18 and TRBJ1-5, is NAGVMQNPRHLVRRRGQEARLRCSPMKGHSHVYWYRQLPEEGLKFMVYLQKENIIDESGMPKERFSAEFPKEGPSILRIQQVVRGDSAAYFCASSPQGDQPQHFGDGTRLSIL.

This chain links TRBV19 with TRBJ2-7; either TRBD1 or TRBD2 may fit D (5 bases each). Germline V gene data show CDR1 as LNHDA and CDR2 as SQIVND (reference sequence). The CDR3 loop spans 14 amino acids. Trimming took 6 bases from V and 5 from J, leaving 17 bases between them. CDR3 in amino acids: CASSRQGDLHEQYF. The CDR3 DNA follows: TGTGCCAGTAGCAGACAAGGGGACCTACACGAGCAGTACTTC.

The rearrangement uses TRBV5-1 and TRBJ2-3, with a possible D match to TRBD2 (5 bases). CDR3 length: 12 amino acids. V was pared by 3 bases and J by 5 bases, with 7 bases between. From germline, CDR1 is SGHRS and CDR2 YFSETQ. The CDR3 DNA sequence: TGCGCCAGCAGCTCGGCGGGAGATACGCAGTATTTT. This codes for CASSSAGDTQYF.

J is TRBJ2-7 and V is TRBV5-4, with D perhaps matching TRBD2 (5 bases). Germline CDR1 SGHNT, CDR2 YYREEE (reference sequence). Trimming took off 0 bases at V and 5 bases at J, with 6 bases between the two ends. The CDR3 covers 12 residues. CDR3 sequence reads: CASSLGRNEQYF. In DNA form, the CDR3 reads TGTGCCAGCAGCTTGGGGAGGAACGAGCAGTACTTC.

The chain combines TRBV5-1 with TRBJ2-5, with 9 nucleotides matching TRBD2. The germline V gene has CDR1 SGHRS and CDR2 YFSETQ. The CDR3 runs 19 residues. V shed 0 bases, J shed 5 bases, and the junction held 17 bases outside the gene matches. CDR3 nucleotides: TGCGCCAGCAGCTTGGAAGGGTTGAAAATGCGGGAGGGCCAGGAGACCCAGTACTTC. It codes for CASSLEGLKMREGQETQYF.